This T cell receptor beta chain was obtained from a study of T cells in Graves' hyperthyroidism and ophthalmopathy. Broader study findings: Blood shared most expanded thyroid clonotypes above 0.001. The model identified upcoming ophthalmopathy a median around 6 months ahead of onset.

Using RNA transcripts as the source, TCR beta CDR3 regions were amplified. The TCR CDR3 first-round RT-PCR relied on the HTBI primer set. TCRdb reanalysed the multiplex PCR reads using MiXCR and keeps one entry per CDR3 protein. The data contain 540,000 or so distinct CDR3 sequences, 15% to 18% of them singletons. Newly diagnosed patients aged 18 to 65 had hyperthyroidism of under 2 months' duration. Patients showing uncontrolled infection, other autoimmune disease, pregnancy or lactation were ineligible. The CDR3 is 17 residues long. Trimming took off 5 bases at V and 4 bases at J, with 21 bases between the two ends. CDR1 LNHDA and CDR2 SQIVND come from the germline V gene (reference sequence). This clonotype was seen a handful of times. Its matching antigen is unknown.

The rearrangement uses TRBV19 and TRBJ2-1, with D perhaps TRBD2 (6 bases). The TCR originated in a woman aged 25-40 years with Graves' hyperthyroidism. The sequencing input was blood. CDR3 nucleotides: TGTGCCAGTAGTCCCCGGGAGTCGAGCGCCAATTACAATGAGCAGTTCTTC. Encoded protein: CASSPRESSANYNEQFF.